This T cell receptor (beta chain) was retrieved from a study of blood T cell repertoires in COVID-19. As originally analysed: Estimated nucleated cell counts came from reference gene primer amplification. Sequencing was performed with immunoSEQ multiplex PCR; in TCRdb, only in-frame clones are kept and a portion is missing. That table gives V, J and clone size, and the DNA gave D and trimming. The sample records about 330,000 clones, around 87% being singletons. J was trimmed by 5 bases and V by 4 bases; bases with no gene match: 4. The CDR3 extends over 14 amino acids. CDR1 and CDR2 from the germline V gene are SGHRS and YFSETQ.

The genes are TRBV5-1 and TRBJ2-5; 11 nucleotides line up with TRBD2. This clonotype originated in a woman aged 25-40 years who had recovered from COVID-19. The sample comprised PBMCs or T cells enriched from blood (not recorded which). Written as DNA, the CDR3 is TGCGCCAGCAGCCCTAGCGGGGGGTCGGAGACCCAGTACTTC. Translation gives CASSPSGGSETQYF.